Ten or more counts support the clone carrying this T cell receptor (beta chain). Its specificity is not known. The source of the sample is a study of CD8 T cells in ankylosing spondylitis. 5'-RACE, quantitative and with molecular barcodes, yielded the TCR beta libraries. Via MiXCR, TCRdb re-called the 5' RACE reads, giving one row per CDR3 protein. In the table there are about 270,000 distinct CDR3 sequences, 30% to 40% of which are singletons. Whole-study results and caveats: In ankylosing spondylitis patients, matched synovial fluid reportedly showed significant enrichment of disease-linked clones. Several highly homologous variants made up a TCR beta motif that seemed to typify ankylosing spondylitis blood.

The V gene lost 6 bases and the J gene lost 8 bases, with 9 bases spanning the gap. Germline V gene sequence: CDR1 SQVTM, CDR2 ANQGSEA. The CDR3 has 10 amino acids. Sequenced input: blood, either unsorted or a sorted T cell fraction (not recorded which). This sequence originates from a male donor with ankylosing spondylitis or in good health (not recorded which). The chain joins TRBV29-1 to TRBJ2-3; D is ambiguous. The CDR3 sequence: CSVLVATQYF. DNA for the CDR3: TGCAGCGTCTTAGTGGCTACGCAGTATTTT.